Shown below are 5 T cell receptor beta chains from a single sample sequenced in a study of blood T cell repertoires in COVID-19. Some clones are missing from TCRdb's copy, which holds only in-frame ones; the method was immunoSEQ multiplex PCR. The sample shows about 150,000 clones, 87% of them seen only once. Sequencing was carried out using peripheral blood. Source of these receptors: a human donor in a cohort sampled during active COVID-19.

This chain joins TRBV10-3 and TRBJ2-7; no definite D call. V gave up 3 bases and J gave up 8 bases, with 17 bases separating them. CDR3 length equals 14 residues. The germline gives CDR1 ENHRY, CDR2 SYGVKD. The CDR3 region is CAISDNAAMIKQYF. The DNA for the CDR3 is TGTGCCATCAGTGATAACGCGGCTATGATAAAGCAGTACTTC.

The V gene is TRBV12-3 or TRBV12-4, the J gene TRBJ1-6; D uncertain. Trimming stripped 3 bases from V and 7 bases from J, with 7 bases between. This CDR3 has 13 residues. CDR3 loop: CASSFGFNSPLHF. CDR3 sequence (DNA): TGTGCCAGCAGTTTCGGGTTCAATTCACCCCTCCACTTT.

The chain has TRBV9 and TRBJ2-3; 15 bases align to TRBD2. The V gene's germline CDR1 is SGDLS and CDR2 YYNGEE. The CDR3 is 17 residues long. V was pared by 4 bases and J by 5 bases, with 8 bases of the junction left unmatched. The CDR3 loop is CASSPGLAGGPEDTQYF. CDR3 DNA: TGTGCCAGCAGCCCCGGACTAGCGGGAGGGCCAGAAGATACGCAGTATTTT.

In DNA form, the CDR3 reads TGTGCCAGCAGTTACCAAGGGCGGGGGGAAGCTTTCTTT. This sequence encodes CASSYQGRGEAFF. The V gene is TRBV6-6, the J gene TRBJ1-1, with D perhaps matching TRBD1 (5 bases). This CDR3 has 13 residues. Germline loops: CDR1 MNHNY, CDR2 SVGAGI (reference sequence). V lost 2 bases to trimming and J lost 8 bases, with 12 bases between them.

A few counts support this clone. The J gene is TRBJ2-7, the V gene TRBV29-1; TRBD2 aligns across 7 bases. The germline gives CDR1 SQVTM, CDR2 ANQGSEA. The trim removed 4 bases at V and 1 base at J, leaving 4 bases unmatched. The CDR3 extends over 13 amino acids. In DNA, the CDR3 is TGCAGCGTTGGGGACTACCTTTCCTACGAGCAGTACTTC. This sequence encodes CSVGDYLSYEQYF.